The 16 T cell receptor beta chains reported below all come from one sample, sequenced in a study of T and B cells in COVID-19 patients. Each TRB amplification used roughly 250-550 ng of genomic DNA from blood. Multiplex PCR with BIOMED2 TRB-A/B primer pools amplified TRB rearrangements. TCRdb fed the multiplex PCR reads into MiXCR, producing one record per CDR3 protein. The data contain about 22,000 distinct CDR3 sequences, under 30% of them singletons. Material: blood. These receptors all come from a human donor who had recovered from COVID-19.

This clonotype was counted a single time. A much more abundant neighbour one base away suggests this may be a read error. V and J are TRBV6-5 and TRBJ2-2; D unclear. Trimming removed 3 bases at V and 6 bases at J, with 5 bases between. Germline V CDR1 and CDR2: MNHEY, SVGAGI. This CDR3 is built from 12 residues. The CDR3 here is CASSYRAGELFF. CDR3 nucleotide sequence: TGTGCCAGCAGTTATAGGGCCGGGGAGCTGTTTTTT.

About this clonotype: A read error may produce the germline difference seen at one junction end. The chain links TRBV6-5 to TRBJ2-2, with a weak D call TRBD1 (5 bases). Germline V gene data show CDR1 as MNHEY and CDR2 as SVGAGI. This CDR3 has 16 residues. This CDR3 reads CARSYRRQTNTGELFF. The DNA for the CDR3 is TGTGCCAGAAGTTACAGGAGACAGACGAACACCGGGGAGCTGTTTTTT.

The V and J genes are TRBV11-2 and TRBJ2-3; weak D call: TRBD2 (5 bases). The CDR3 totals 16 residues. Germline V lookup: CDR1 SGHAT, CDR2 FQNNGV. Between the trimmed V and J ends, which lost 1 base and 0 bases, there was a span of 11 bases. CDR3 residues: CASSLGAAISTDTQYF. The CDR3 coding sequence is TGTGCCAGCAGCTTAGGAGCGGCCATTAGCACAGATACGCAGTATTTT.

The chain carries TRBV7-6 and TRBJ2-5, with 8 bases identical to TRBD2. Germline loops: CDR1 SGHVS, CDR2 FNYEAQ. V shed 5 bases and J 4 bases; nucleotides not matched to a gene: 9. The CDR3 has 15 residues. CDR3 residues: CASSRTPGGLETQYF. CDR3 in DNA: TGTGCCAGCAGCCGTACACCGGGGGGGCTAGAGACCCAGTACTTC.

By proportion, this clonotype is medium-sized (0.01 to 0.1%). The CDR3 region is CSVDIRGNTGELFF. Here the CDR3 DNA reads TGCAGCGTTGATATACGCGGGAACACCGGGGAGCTGTTTTTT. This chain uses TRBV29-1 with TRBJ2-2; D gene unclear. The CDR3 length is 14 residues. Germline-derived CDR1 and CDR2 are SQVTM and ANQGSEA. V lost 3 bases, J lost 1 base, and 9 bases lay in between.

This clonotype was detected only a few times. The rearrangement joins TRBV18 to TRBJ1-5; D is unresolved. Trimming stripped 3 bases from V and 6 bases from J, with 9 bases between. The CDR3 is made up of 13 amino acids. The V gene's germline CDR1 is KGHSH and CDR2 LQKENI. Here the CDR3 DNA reads TGTGCCAGCTCACCCGGACTCACTCAGCCCCAGCATTTT. This encodes CASSPGLTQPQHF. Full variable domain (rest looked up from reference TRBV18 and TRBJ1-5): NAGVMQNPRHLVRRRGQEARLRCSPMKGHSHVYWYRQLPEEGLKFMVYLQKENIIDESGMPKERFSAEFPKEGPSILRIQQVVRGDSAAYFCASSPGLTQPQHFGDGTRLSIL.

This clonotype was observed a single time. The V call is TRBV20-1, the J call TRBJ1-1; tentatively, D is TRBD1 (5 bases). Germline V gene data show CDR1 as DFQATT and CDR2 as SNEGSKA (reference sequence). The CDR3 is made up of 13 amino acids. V was pared by 4 bases and J by 1 base, with 10 bases between. CDR3 nucleotides: TGCAGTGCTAAACCTACAGGGAACACTGAAGCTTTCTTT. This encodes CSAKPTGNTEAFF.

The chain carries TRBV30 and TRBJ2-5; unclear D gene. The length of the CDR3 is 11 residues. V was clipped by 1 base and J by 2 bases, with 2 bases between them. The germline gives CDR1 GTSNPN, CDR2 SVGIG (reference sequence). CDR3 DNA sequence: TGTGCCTGGAGTGAGCAAGAGACCCAGTACTTC. Translation gives CAWSEQETQYF.

This clonotype is termed medium-sized. This chain connects TRBV11-1 to TRBJ2-6; D gene uncertain. CDR1 is SGHAT and CDR2 is FQDESV in the germline V gene (reference sequence). The length of the CDR3 is 16 residues. V was pared by 1 base and J by 1 base, with 8 bases between. The CDR3 coding sequence is TGTGCCAGCAGCTTAGATTGGCTGTCTGGGGCCAACGTCCTGACTTTC. Translating it yields CASSLDWLSGANVLTF.

CDR3 region: CASGSTTGSGANVLTF. The CDR3 coding sequence is TGTGCTAGTGGTTCCACAACAGGCTCTGGGGCCAACGTCCTGACTTTC. V and J are TRBV12-5 and TRBJ2-6; TRBD1 is a possible D gene (5 bases). This CDR3 contains 16 residues. Germline CDR1 and CDR2: LGHNT and FRNRAP. V was trimmed by 4 bases and J by 0 bases, leaving 10 bases between them.

This clonotype has just a few counts. This chain links TRBV18 with TRBJ2-7; maybe TRBD2 (5 bases). Per germline, CDR1 KGHSH and CDR2 LQKENI. V lost 3 bases, J lost 0 bases, and 15 bases lay in between. There are 16 residues in the CDR3. CDR3 in amino acids: CASSPTPAGGSYEQYF. CDR3 coding DNA: TGTGCCAGCTCACCCACCCCAGCTGGAGGCTCCTACGAGCAGTACTTC.

This clonotype was counted many times. The rearrangement joins TRBV6-5 to TRBJ2-5, with 8 bases matching TRBD2. After removal of 2 bases from V and 0 bases from J, the junction contained 17 bases not matched to a gene. The CDR3 consists of 20 residues. Germline V gene lookup returns CDR1 MNHEY and CDR2 SVGAGI. The CDR3 region is CASSYTSRGAPAPHQETQYF. The CDR3 nucleotides are TGTGCCAGCAGTTACACTTCGCGGGGGGCCCCTGCTCCTCACCAAGAGACCCAGTACTTC.

The chain combines TRBV18 with TRBJ1-1; possible D gene TRBD1, 6 bases. V lost 3 bases and J lost 6, with 17 bases in between. The CDR3 has 15 amino acids. Looked up from germline, CDR1 is KGHSH and CDR2 is LQKENI. CDR3 DNA sequence: TGTGCCAGCTCACCGAGAGACTCAAAGGGGGCTGAAGCTTTCTTT. This sequence encodes CASSPRDSKGAEAFF.

This clonotype was seen ten or more times. The CDR3 loop reads CASSPRAGWETQYF. In DNA form, the CDR3 reads TGTGCCAGCTCACCACGAGCGGGTTGGGAGACCCAGTACTTC. The chain joins TRBV18 to TRBJ2-5; D is perhaps TRBD2 (6 bases). CDR1 and CDR2 from the germline V gene are KGHSH and LQKENI. This CDR3 spans 14 amino acids. V lost 1 base and J lost 5, with 11 bases in between.

CDR3 residues: CASSLAAYNEQFF. CDR3 coding DNA: TGTGCCAGCAGCTTAGCTGCCTACAATGAGCAGTTCTTC. This sequence joins TRBV11-2 and TRBJ2-1; D is undetermined. Germline-derived CDR1 and CDR2 are SGHAT and FQNNGV. Trimming pared 1 base from V and 2 bases from J, leaving 3 bases between. The length of the CDR3 is 13 residues.

The rearrangement joins TRBV30 to TRBJ1-2; D gene ambiguous. Trimming stripped 1 base from V and 1 base from J, with 13 bases between. The CDR3 totals 15 residues. The V gene's germline CDR1 is GTSNPN and CDR2 SVGIG (reference sequence). The CDR3 region has the DNA TGTGCCTGGAGTGGTAGTTGGGGAAGTAACTATGGCTACACCTTC. Translated, it gives CAWSGSWGSNYGYTF.